A single sample gave rise to the 8 T cell receptor beta chains below, sequenced in a study of cytomegalovirus exposure and HLA in healthy donors. The primer mix had 60 Vbeta and 13 Jbeta primers. The data were produced by immunoSEQ multiplex PCR, yet TCRdb's version contains in-frame clones alone and is incomplete. The table lists more than 110,000 clones, about 70% of them singletons, with around 1.9% in the top ten. Sequenced sample: PBMCs. The receptors were sampled from a woman aged 60-70 years in good health and CMV-seropositive.

DNA for the CDR3: TGTGCCAGCAAAGGACAGCTCAACTATGGCTACACCTTC. Encoded protein: CASKGQLNYGYTF. The chain couples TRBV2 to TRBJ1-2; tentative D call: TRBD1 (6 bases). V gave up 7 bases and J gave up 2 bases, with 11 bases separating them. CDR3 length: 13 amino acids. The germline V gene has CDR1 SNHLY and CDR2 FYNNEI.

The J gene is TRBJ1-2, the V gene TRBV19, with 7 bases that match TRBD1. Looked up from germline, CDR1 is LNHDA and CDR2 is SQIVND (reference sequence). The CDR3 totals 14 residues. V gave up 3 bases and J gave up 4 bases; unmatched junction bases: 5. The CDR3 nucleotides read TGTGCCAGTAGTATTGACAGGGACGGCTATGGCTACACCTTC. Translation: CASSIDRDGYGYTF.

This clone was seen a handful of times. The chain recombines TRBV6-1 with TRBJ2-1; tentative D call: TRBD1 (6 bases). The V end lost 5 bases, the J end lost 0 bases, and 11 bases lay between the germline ends. This CDR3 is 15 amino acids long. Looked up from germline, CDR1 is MNHNS and CDR2 is SASEGT. CDR3: CASSSQGPSYNEQFF. The CDR3 coding sequence is TGTGCCAGCAGTTCACAGGGACCCTCCTACAATGAGCAGTTCTTC.

Comments on this clone: The same CDR3 can be traced to other DNA sequences in this sample. V and J are TRBV5-1 and TRBJ2-3; D may be TRBD1 (6 bases). Germline V gene lookup returns CDR1 SGHRS and CDR2 YFSETQ. Trimming stripped 0 bases from V and 3 bases from J, with 17 bases between. The CDR3 sequence is 17 residues long. The CDR3 nucleotides read TGCGCCAGCAGCTTGGTGGTACAGGGAATCTTGACAGATACGCAGTATTTT. Its translation: CASSLVVQGILTDTQYF.

The chain is built from TRBV5-6 and TRBJ2-5; the D gene is possibly TRBD2 (5 bases). With 0 bases removed from V and 7 bases from J, the gap between germline ends came to 10 bases. Germline CDR1 SGHDT, CDR2 YYEEEE. The CDR3 runs to 13 residues. CDR3 in DNA: TGTGCCAGCAGCTTGGTCGGGATGGGGACCCAGTACTTC. Its translation is CASSLVGMGTQYF.

The rearrangement joins TRBV27 to TRBJ2-1; 13 positions match TRBD2. The CDR3 spans 15 residues. V shed 2 bases, J shed 8 bases, and the junction held 3 bases outside the gene matches. Germline values: CDR1 MNHEY, CDR2 SMNVEV (reference sequence). Here the CDR3 DNA reads TGTGCCAGCAGTTTACGGACTAGCGGGAGCCATGAGCAGTTCTTC. This codes for CASSLRTSGSHEQFF.

This clone has just a few counts. V gene TRBV6-1 combines with J gene TRBJ2-7; unclear D gene. Germline lookup yields CDR1 MNHNS and CDR2 SASEGT. The V and J ends lost 0 bases and 9 bases respectively, with 6 bases between them. The CDR3 has 11 residues. Here the CDR3 reads CASSEARGQYF. The CDR3 bases are TGTGCCAGCAGTGAAGCGCGAGGGCAGTACTTC.

This sequence joins TRBV28 and TRBJ1-2; tentative D call: TRBD1 (5 bases). The CDR3 consists of 13 residues. Germline-derived CDR1 and CDR2 are MDHEN and SYDVKM. With 5 bases removed from V and 0 bases from J, the gap between germline ends came to 7 bases. CDR3 region: CASSAGANYGYTF. CDR3 in DNA: TGTGCCAGCAGTGCGGGGGCTAACTATGGCTACACCTTC.